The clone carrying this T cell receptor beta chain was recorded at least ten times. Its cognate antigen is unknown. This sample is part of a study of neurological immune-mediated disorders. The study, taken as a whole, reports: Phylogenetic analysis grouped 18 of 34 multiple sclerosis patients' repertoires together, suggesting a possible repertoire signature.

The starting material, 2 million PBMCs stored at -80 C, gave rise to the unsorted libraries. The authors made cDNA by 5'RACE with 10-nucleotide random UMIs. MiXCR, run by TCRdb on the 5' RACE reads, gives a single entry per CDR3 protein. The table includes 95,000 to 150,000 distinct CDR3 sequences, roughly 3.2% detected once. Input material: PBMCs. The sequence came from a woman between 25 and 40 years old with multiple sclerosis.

CDR3 DNA sequence: TGCAGTGCAAAAGACCACACAGATACGCAGTATTTT. This encodes CSAKDHTDTQYF. This chain joins TRBV20-1 and TRBJ2-3; D gene uncertain. Trimming left V 6 bases short and J 2 bases short, with 9 bases between. Germline V gene data show CDR1 as DFQATT and CDR2 as SNEGSKA (reference sequence). The CDR3 covers 12 residues.